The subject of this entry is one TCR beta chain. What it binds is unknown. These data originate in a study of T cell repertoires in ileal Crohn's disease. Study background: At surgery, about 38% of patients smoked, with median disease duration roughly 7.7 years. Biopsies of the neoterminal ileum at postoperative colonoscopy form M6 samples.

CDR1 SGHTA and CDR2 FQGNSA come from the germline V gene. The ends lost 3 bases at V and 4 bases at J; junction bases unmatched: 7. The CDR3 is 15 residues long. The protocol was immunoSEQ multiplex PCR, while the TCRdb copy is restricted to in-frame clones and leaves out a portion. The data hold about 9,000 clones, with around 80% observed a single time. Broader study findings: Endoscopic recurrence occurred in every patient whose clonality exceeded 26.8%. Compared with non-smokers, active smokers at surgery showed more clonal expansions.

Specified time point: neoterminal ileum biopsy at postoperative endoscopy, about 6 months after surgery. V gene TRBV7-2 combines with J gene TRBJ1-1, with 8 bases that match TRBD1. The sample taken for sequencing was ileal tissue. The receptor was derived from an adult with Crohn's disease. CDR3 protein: CASSFSDRVGTEAFF. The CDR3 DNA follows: TGTGCCAGCAGCTTTTCGGACAGGGTCGGCACTGAAGCTTTCTTT. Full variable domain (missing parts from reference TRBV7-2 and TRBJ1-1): GAGVSQSPSNKVTEKGKDVELRCDPISGHTALYWYRQSLGQGLEFLIYFQGNSAPDKSGLPSDRFSAERTGGSVSTLTIQRTQQEDSAVYLCASSFSDRVGTEAFFGQGTRLTVV.